This TCR beta chain was obtained from a study of cytomegalovirus exposure and HLA in healthy donors. The germline V gene has CDR1 GTSNPN and CDR2 SVGIG (reference sequence). V was clipped by 3 bases and J by 1 base, with 15 bases between them. The CDR3 loop spans 15 amino acids. The count of this clone is one. The PCR used 60 Vbeta and 13 Jbeta primers. Profiling relied on immunoSEQ multiplex PCR, and the TCRdb table lists in-frame clones only, not all of them. This table has 60,000 to 70,000 clones, around 80% appearing once. V usage is TRBV30 and J usage is TRBJ2-5; D is possibly TRBD1 (6 bases). Sequencing was performed on PBMCs. The sequence was obtained from a woman younger than 45 in good health and CMV-seronegative. The CDR3 DNA sequence: TGTGCCTGGAGACCAGGGACAACCCGCCAAGAGACCCAGTACTTC. This encodes CAWRPGTTRQETQYF. The full variable domain, rest sourced from reference TRBV30 and TRBJ2-5, is SQTIHQWPATLVQPVGSPLSLECTVEGTSNPNLYWYRQAAGRGLQLLFYSVGIGQISSEVPQNLSASRPQDRQFILSSKKLLLSDSGFYLCAWRPGTTRQETQYFGPGTRLLVL.